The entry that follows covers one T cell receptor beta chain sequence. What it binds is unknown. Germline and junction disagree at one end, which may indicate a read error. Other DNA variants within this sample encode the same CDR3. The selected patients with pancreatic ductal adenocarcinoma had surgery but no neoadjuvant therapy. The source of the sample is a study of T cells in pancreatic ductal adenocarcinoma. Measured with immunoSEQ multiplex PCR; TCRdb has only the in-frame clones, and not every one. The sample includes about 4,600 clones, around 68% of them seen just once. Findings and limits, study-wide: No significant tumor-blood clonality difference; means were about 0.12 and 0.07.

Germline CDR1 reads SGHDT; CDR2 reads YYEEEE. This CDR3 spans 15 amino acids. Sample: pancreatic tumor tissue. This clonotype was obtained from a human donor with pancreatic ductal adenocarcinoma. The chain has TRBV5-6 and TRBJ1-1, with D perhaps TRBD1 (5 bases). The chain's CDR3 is CASSLQGLAGTEAFF. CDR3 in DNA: TGTGCCAGCAGCTTGCAGGGTCTAGCCGGAACTGAGGCTTTCTTT.